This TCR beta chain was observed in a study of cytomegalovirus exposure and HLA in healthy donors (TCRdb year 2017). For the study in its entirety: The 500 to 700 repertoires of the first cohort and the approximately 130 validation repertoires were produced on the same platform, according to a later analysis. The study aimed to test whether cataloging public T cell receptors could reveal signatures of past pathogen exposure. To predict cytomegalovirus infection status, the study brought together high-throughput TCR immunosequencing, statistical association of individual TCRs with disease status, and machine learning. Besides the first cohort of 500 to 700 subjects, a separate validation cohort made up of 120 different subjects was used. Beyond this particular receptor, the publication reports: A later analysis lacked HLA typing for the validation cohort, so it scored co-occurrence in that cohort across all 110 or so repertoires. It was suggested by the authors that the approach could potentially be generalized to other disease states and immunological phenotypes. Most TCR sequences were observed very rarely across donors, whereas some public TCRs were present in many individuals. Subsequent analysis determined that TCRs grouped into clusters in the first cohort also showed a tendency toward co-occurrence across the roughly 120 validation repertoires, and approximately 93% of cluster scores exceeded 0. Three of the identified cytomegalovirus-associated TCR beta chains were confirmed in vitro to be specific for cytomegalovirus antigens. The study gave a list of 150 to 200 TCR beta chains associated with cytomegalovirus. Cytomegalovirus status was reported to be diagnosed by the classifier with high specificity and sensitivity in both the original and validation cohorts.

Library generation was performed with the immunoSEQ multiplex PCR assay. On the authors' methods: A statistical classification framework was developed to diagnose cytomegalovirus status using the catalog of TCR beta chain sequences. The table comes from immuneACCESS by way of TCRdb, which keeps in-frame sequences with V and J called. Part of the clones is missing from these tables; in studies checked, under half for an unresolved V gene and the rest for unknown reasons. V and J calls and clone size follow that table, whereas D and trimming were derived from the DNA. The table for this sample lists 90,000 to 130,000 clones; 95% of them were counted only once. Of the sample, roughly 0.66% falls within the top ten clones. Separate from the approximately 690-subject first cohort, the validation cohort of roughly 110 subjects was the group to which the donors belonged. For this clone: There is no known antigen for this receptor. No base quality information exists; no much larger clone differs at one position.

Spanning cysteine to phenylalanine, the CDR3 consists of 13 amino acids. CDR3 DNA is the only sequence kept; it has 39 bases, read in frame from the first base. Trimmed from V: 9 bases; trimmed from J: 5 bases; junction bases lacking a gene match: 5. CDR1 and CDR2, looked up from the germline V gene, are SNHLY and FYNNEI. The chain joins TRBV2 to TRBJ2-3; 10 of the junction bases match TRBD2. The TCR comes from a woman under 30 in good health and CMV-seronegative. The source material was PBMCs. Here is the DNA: TGTGCCAGTCTAGCGGGGGTGGTAGATACGCAGTATTTT. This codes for CASLAGVVDTQYF.